The clone carrying this T cell receptor (beta chain) occurred once. Germline V gene data show CDR1 as SGHTA and CDR2 as FQGNSA. There are 13 residues in the CDR3. Deletions cut 2 bases from V and 6 bases from J, with 9 bases between. This sample was included in a study of neoadjuvant anti-PD-1 for oral cavity cancer. Study overall: Patients mostly received three to four biweekly nivolumab doses at 3 mg/kg before surgery.

Assay: immunoSEQ multiplex PCR; the TCRdb copy retains only in-frame clones and omits some. The sample lists tens of thousands of clones; 70% to 85% were seen once. The specimen was PBMCs, collected before nivolumab (anti-PD-1) treatment. This sequence was found in a person aged 40 to 85 with oral cavity squamous cell carcinoma. This chain uses TRBV7-2 with TRBJ2-3; D not resolved. The CDR3 loop is CASSLTGRDTQYF. In DNA, the CDR3 is TGTGCCAGCAGCTTAACCGGACGGGATACGCAGTATTTT.